This TCR beta chain was documented in a study of blood T cell repertoires in COVID-19. At the level of the study: Sites in the United States, Italy and Spain provided acute and convalescent COVID-19 samples.

Original analysis: It was from reference gene primer amplification that nucleated cell counts were estimated. Clones were sequenced by immunoSEQ multiplex PCR, and TCRdb holds only the in-frame ones, with some missing. For V, J and clone size, that table is used; D and trimming come from the DNA. The profile shows about 240,000 clones, around 86% of them singletons. Recruited during active infection, patients (from Seattle) were subsequently followed longitudinally. V trimming: 5 bases; J trimming: 8 bases; junction bases outside the gene matches: 11. Germline assignment: CDR1 SEHNR and CDR2 FQNEAQ (reference sequence). The CDR3 is made up of 15 amino acids.

Source material: peripheral blood. This receptor was identified in a woman of 80 years or more with COVID-19, enrolled during active disease. The chain links TRBV7-9 to TRBJ2-1, with TRBD2 identical over 8 bases. DNA for the CDR3: TGTGCCAGCAGCCCGGGACTAGAGAGGGTCGATGAGCAGTTCTTC. Translation gives CASSPGLERVDEQFF.